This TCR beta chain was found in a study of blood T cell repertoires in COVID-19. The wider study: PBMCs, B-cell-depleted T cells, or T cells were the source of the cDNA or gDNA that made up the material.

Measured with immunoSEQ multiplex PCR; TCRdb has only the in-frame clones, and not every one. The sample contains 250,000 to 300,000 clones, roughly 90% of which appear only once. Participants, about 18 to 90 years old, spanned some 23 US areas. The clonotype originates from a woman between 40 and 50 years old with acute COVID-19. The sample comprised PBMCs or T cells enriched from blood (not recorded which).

The CDR3 loop reads CASRPGGPGNTEAFF. For the CDR3, the DNA is TGCGCCAGCCGGCCCGGTGGCCCAGGGAACACTGAAGCTTTCTTT. The chain recombines TRBV5-1 with TRBJ1-1; no reliable D call. Germline-derived CDR1 and CDR2 are SGHRS and YFSETQ. The germline V and J ends were trimmed by 7 bases and 1 base, with 17 bases remaining between them. This CDR3 is built from 15 residues.